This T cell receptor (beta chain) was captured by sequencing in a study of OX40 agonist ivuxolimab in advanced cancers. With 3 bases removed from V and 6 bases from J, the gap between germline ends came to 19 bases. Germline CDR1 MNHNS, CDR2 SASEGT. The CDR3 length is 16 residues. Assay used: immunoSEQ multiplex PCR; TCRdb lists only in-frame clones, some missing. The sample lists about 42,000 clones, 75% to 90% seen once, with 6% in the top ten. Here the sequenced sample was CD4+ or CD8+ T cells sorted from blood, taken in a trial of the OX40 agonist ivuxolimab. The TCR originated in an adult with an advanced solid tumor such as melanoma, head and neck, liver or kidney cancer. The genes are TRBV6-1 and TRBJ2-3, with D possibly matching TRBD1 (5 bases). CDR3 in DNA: TGTGCCAGCAGTGATCGGTCCAGGGCGATGAGGGATACGCAGTATTTT. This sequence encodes CASSDRSRAMRDTQYF.